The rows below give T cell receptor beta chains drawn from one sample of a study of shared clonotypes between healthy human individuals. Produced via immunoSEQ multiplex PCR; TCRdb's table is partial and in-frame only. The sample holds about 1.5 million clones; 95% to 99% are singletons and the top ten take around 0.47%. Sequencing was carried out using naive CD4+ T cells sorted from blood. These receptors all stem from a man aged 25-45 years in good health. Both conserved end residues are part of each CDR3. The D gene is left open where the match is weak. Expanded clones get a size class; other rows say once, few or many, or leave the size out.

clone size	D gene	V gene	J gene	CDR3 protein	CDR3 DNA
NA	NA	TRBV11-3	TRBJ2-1	CASSLPWDGRGGYNEQFF	TGTGCCAGCAGCTTACCCTGGGATGGCCGTGGCGGCTACAATGAGCAGTTCTTC
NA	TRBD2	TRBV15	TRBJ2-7	CATSGGLAGGNEQYF	TGTGCCACCAGCGGAGGACTAGCGGGAGGAAACGAGCAGTACTTC
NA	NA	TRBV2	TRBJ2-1	CASSETADEQFF	TGTGCCAGCAGTGAGACCGCCGATGAGCAGTTCTTC
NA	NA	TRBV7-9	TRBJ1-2	CASSLGKPYGYTF	TGTGCCAGCAGCTTAGGGAAGCCCTATGGCTACACCTTC
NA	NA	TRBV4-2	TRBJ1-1	CASSQDLANLNTEAFF	TGTGCCAGCAGCCAAGATCTGGCTAACCTGAACACTGAAGCTTTCTTT
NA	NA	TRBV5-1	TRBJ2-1	CASSLGAYNEQFF	TGCGCCAGCAGCCTCGGGGCCTACAATGAGCAGTTCTTC
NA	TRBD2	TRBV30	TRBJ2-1	CAWSRAGAYNEQFF	TGTGCCTGGAGTAGGGCGGGAGCCTACAATGAGCAGTTCTTC
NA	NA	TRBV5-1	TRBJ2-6	CASSFFSGANVLTF	TGCGCCAGCAGCTTTTTTTCTGGGGCCAACGTCCTGACTTTC
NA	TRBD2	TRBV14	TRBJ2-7	CASSLGLAGQFYEQYF	TGTGCCAGCAGCCTTGGACTAGCGGGACAGTTCTACGAGCAGTACTTC
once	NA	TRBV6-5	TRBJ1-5	CASQGRSGNQPQHF	TGTGCCAGCCAGGGGCGGTCGGGCAATCAGCCCCAGCATTTT
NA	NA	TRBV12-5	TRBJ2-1	CASGLELGRWGEQFF	TGTGCTAGTGGTTTGGAACTAGGGAGGTGGGGTGAGCAGTTCTTC
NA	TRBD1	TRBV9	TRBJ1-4	CASTRTGNEGEKLFF	TGTGCCAGCACGAGGACAGGAAACGAGGGAGAAAAACTGTTTTTT
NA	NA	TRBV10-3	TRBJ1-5	CAISPGSQPQHF	TGTGCCATCAGTCCCGGGTCGCAGCCCCAGCATTTT
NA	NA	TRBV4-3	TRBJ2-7	CASSPGGTLSSYEQYF	TGCGCCAGCAGCCCAGGTGGGACTCTCAGCTCCTACGAGCAGTACTTC
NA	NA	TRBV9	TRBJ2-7	CASSVDPGYEQYF	TGTGCCAGCAGCGTAGATCCAGGCTACGAGCAGTACTTC
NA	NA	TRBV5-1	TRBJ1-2	CASSFQGKNGYTF	TGCGCCAGCAGCTTCCAGGGGAAGAATGGCTACACCTTC
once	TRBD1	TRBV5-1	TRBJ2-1	CASSFPTGNEQFF	TGCGCCAGCAGCTTCCCGACAGGGAATGAGCAGTTCTTC
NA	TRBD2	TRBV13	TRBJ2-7	CASSLRLAISYEQYF	TGTGCCAGCAGCTTGCGACTAGCGATCTCCTACGAGCAGTACTTC
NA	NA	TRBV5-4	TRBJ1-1	CASSPARVRGTEAFF	TGTGCCAGCAGCCCCGCCCGGGTCCGAGGCACTGAAGCTTTCTTT
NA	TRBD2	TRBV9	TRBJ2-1	CASSVVEGTREFF	TGTGCCAGCAGCGTAGTGGAGGGGACTAGGGAGTTCTTC
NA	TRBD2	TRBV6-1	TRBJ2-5	CASSRVGGFQETQYF	TGTGCCAGCAGTCGAGTGGGAGGGTTCCAAGAGACCCAGTACTTC
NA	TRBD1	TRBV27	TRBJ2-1	CASSPDRASYNEQFF	TGTGCCAGCAGTCCAGACAGGGCCTCCTACAATGAGCAGTTCTTC
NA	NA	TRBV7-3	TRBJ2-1	CASSQGRGNMVF	TGTGCCAGCAGCCAGGGTCGGGGGAATATGGTCTTC
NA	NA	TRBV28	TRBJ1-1	CASSQIPGAMANTEAFF	TGTGCCAGCAGTCAAATCCCAGGGGCGATGGCGAACACTGAAGCTTTCTTT
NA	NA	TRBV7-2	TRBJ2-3	CASSASPGLYF	TGTGCCAGCAGCGCGAGCCCGGGATTGTATTTT
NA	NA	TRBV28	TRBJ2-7	CASTRDTSYEQYF	TGTGCCAGCACCCGGGACACCTCCTACGAGCAGTACTTC
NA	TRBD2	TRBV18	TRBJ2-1	CASSLIAGGPGYNEQFF	TGTGCCAGCTCACTGATAGCGGGAGGGCCCGGTTACAATGAGCAGTTCTTC
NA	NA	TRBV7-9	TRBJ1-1	CASSSLLSRTEAFF	TGTGCCAGCAGCTCACTTCTCAGTCGGACTGAAGCTTTCTTT
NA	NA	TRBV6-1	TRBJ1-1	CAISTGWAEAFF	TGTGCCATCTCTACAGGGTGGGCTGAAGCTTTCTTT
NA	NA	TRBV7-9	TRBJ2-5	CASSGRWETQYF	TGTGCCAGCAGCGGCCGGTGGGAGACCCAGTACTTC
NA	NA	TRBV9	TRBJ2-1	CASSARPNTYNEQFF	TGTGCCAGCAGCGCCCGTCCAAACACGTACAATGAGCAGTTCTTC